The 18 T cell receptor beta chains below all came from one sample that was sequenced in a study of human T cells and chemical hapten exposure. Time point in this sample: patch test 2, 6 weeks after DPC sensitization. The sample's treatment: therapeutic diphenylcyclopropenone sensitization with weekly scalp DPC. One entry per CDR3 protein results from TCRdb running MiXCR on the RACE reads. The sample shows tens of thousands of distinct CDR3 sequences, approximately 11% of them seen only once. The sequences come from whole blood, collected in connection with sensitization to the hapten diphenylcyclopropenone (DPC). These TCRs come from a man aged 40-49 years with alopecia areata. Some clones in this sample may be carry-over from other donors' samples.

The chain recombines TRBV6-5 with TRBJ2-3, with 7 bases aligning to TRBD2. CDR3 length equals 14 residues. In germline, CDR1 is MNHEY, CDR2 SVGAGI. Unmatched junction bases numbered 0, after V lost 3 bases and J lost 0 bases. This CDR3 is CASSYSGSTDTQYF. Written as DNA, the CDR3 is TGTGCCAGCAGTTATAGCGGGAGCACAGATACGCAGTATTTT.

The CDR3 nucleotides read TGTGCCAGCAGCCCCCGACAGGGTTACGAGCAGTACGTC. Amino acid sequence: CASSPRQGYEQYV. V gene TRBV7-8 combines with J gene TRBJ2-7; 7 positions match TRBD1. The V segment lost 5 bases and the J segment 4 bases; nucleotides outside the gene matches: 5. Per the germline V gene, CDR1 is SGHVS and CDR2 is FQNEAQ. The CDR3 runs to 13 residues.

The chain employs TRBV7-3 and TRBJ1-6; TRBD1 aligns across 9 bases. V was clipped by 5 bases and J by 5 bases; unmatched bases: 1. The CDR3 has 14 amino acids. Germline lookup yields CDR1 SGHTA and CDR2 FQGTGA. The CDR3 sequence: CASSTGGDNSPLHF. The CDR3 DNA reads as TGTGCCAGCAGCACAGGGGGCGATAATTCACCCCTCCACTTT. The full variable domain, rest sourced from reference TRBV7-3 and TRBJ1-6, is GAGVSQTPSNKVTEKGKYVELRCDPISGHTALYWYRQSLGQGPEFLIYFQGTGAADDSGLPNDRFFAVRPEGSVSTLKIQRTERGDSAVYLCASSTGGDNSPLHFGNGTRLTVT.

Worth noting for this clonotype: An end of the junction does not agree with germline; a read error may underlie this. J is TRBJ1-5 and V is TRBV7-8, with D hard to call. From germline, CDR1 is SGHVS and CDR2 FQNEAQ. The CDR3 consists of 14 residues. The CDR3 region is CGSSSDIYNQPQHF. CDR3 in DNA: TGTGGCAGCAGCTCTGACATTTACAATCAGCCCCAGCATTTT. Full variable domain (outside the CDR3, taken from reference TRBV7-8 and TRBJ1-5): GAGVSQSPRYKVAKRGQDVALRCDPISGHVSLFWYQQALGQGPEFLTYFQNEAQLDKSGLPSDRFFAERPEGSVSTLKIQRTQQEDSAVYLCGSSSDIYNQPQHFGDGTRLSIL.

This clonotype has just a few counts. The V gene is TRBV5-1, the J gene TRBJ2-7; D is possibly TRBD2 (6 bases). Germline values: CDR1 SGHRS, CDR2 YFSETQ. The CDR3 sequence is 15 residues long. Between the trimmed V and J ends, which lost 0 bases and 2 bases, there was a span of 12 bases. CDR3 sequence: CASSLGGRLPYEQYF. In DNA, the CDR3 is TGCGCCAGCAGCTTGGGAGGGAGGCTACCCTACGAGCAGTACTTC.

This clonotype was seen repeatedly, ten times or more. The rearrangement joins TRBV6-5 to TRBJ1-2; 9 bases are shared with TRBD1. J lost 0 bases, V lost 8 bases, and 10 bases had no gene match. The CDR3 consists of 16 residues. The germline V gene encodes CDR1 MNHEY and CDR2 SVGAGI. CDR3: CASARIRQGANYGYTF. The CDR3 DNA is TGTGCCAGCGCCCGTATCCGACAGGGGGCTAACTATGGCTACACCTTC.

The chain joins TRBV3-1 to TRBJ1-1; 7 nucleotides agree with TRBD1. Germline V gene sequence: CDR1 LGHDT, CDR2 YNNKEL (reference sequence). With V trimmed by 4 bases and J by 1 base, 15 bases remained unmatched. The CDR3 is made up of 18 amino acids. The CDR3 spells CASSRTRDSGVTNTEAFF. The CDR3 DNA is TGTGCCAGCAGCCGAACCCGGGACAGTGGTGTGACGAACACTGAAGCTTTCTTT.

This clonotype was seen at least ten times. V is TRBV2 and J is TRBJ2-2; D might be TRBD1 (5 bases). The CDR3 totals 15 residues. Germline CDR1 SNHLY, CDR2 FYNNEI. V was shortened by 8 bases and J by 4 bases, with 17 bases between the two germline ends. CDR3 residues: CASEGRAVGTGELFF. CDR3 sequence (DNA): TGTGCCAGCGAAGGCAGGGCGGTTGGCACCGGGGAGCTGTTTTTT.

The CDR3 bases are TGTGCCAGCAGCCCTCCAGGGAACACCGGGGAGCTGTTTTTT. Translating it yields CASSPPGNTGELFF. The chain recombines TRBV3-1 with TRBJ2-2; no clear D gene. In germline, CDR1 is LGHDT, CDR2 YNNKEL (reference sequence). This CDR3 spans 14 amino acids. Trimming removed 4 bases at V and 1 base at J, with 7 bases between.

V is TRBV20-1 and J is TRBJ2-5; D gene ambiguous. V was shortened by 1 base and J by 2 bases, with 14 bases between the two germline ends. In germline, CDR1 is DFQATT, CDR2 SNEGSKA (reference sequence). The CDR3 contains 15 residues. CDR3 sequence: CSARVLWNRQETQYF. As DNA, the CDR3 is TGCAGTGCTAGAGTTCTTTGGAACAGACAAGAGACCCAGTACTTC.

This clonotype has a handful of counts. This chain links TRBV10-3 with TRBJ2-3, with a tentative D call TRBD1 (5 bases). Trimming pared 0 bases from V and 1 base from J, leaving 5 bases between. This CDR3 contains 14 residues. Germline CDR1 and CDR2: ENHRY and SYGVKD. CDR3 sequence: CAISESTGTDTQYF. The CDR3, as DNA: TGTGCCATCAGTGAGTCGACAGGCACAGATACGCAGTATTTT.

This clonotype was observed many times. The chain combines TRBV19 with TRBJ2-2; the match to TRBD2 covers 7 bases. The V gene end was trimmed by 4 bases and the J gene end by 6 bases; junction bases not matched to a gene: 5. Germline values: CDR1 LNHDA, CDR2 SQIVND (reference sequence). The CDR3 totals 14 residues. The DNA of the CDR3 is TGTGCCAGTAGTACATCGACTAGCTCCGGGGAGCTGTTTTTT. Protein: CASSTSTSSGELFF.

In this sample, this clonotype turned up many times. This rearrangement joins TRBV28 to TRBJ1-5, with 12 bases matching TRBD1. V dropped 6 bases and J dropped 7; count of bases not matched to a gene: 1. CDR1 is MDHEN and CDR2 is SYDVKM in the germline V gene. The CDR3 covers 13 residues. CDR3 coding DNA: TGTGCCAGCAGAGGGACAGGGGGCCAGCCCCAGCATTTT. Translation: CASRGTGGQPQHF.

The rearrangement links TRBV5-4 to TRBJ2-1; 8 nucleotides match TRBD2. This CDR3 is 16 amino acids long. Trimming cost V 5 bases and J 1 base; bases outside gene matches: 8. CDR1 and CDR2 (germline): SGHNT, YYREEE (reference sequence). CDR3: CASSRSSGFSYNEQFF. CDR3 nucleotide sequence: TGTGCCAGCAGTAGATCTAGCGGGTTTTCCTACAATGAGCAGTTCTTC.

This clonotype was seen repeatedly, ten times or more. The chain combines TRBV29-1 with TRBJ2-5; a weak D match, TRBD2 (6 bases). V shed 4 bases and J shed 4 bases, with 10 bases lying between them. This CDR3 spans 12 amino acids. The V gene's germline CDR1 is SQVTM and CDR2 ANQGSEA. Here the CDR3 reads CSVASGVETQYF. DNA of the CDR3: TGCAGCGTTGCATCGGGAGTAGAGACCCAGTACTTC.

The chain couples TRBV7-2 to TRBJ2-5; possibly TRBD1 for D (6 bases). CDR1 is SGHTA and CDR2 is FQGNSA in the germline V gene. This CDR3 has 17 residues. Trimming took 4 bases from V and 2 from J, leaving 20 bases between them. CDR3 coding DNA: TGTGCCAGCAGCTCCTATCCCCTCGACAGGTTTCAAGAGACCCAGTACTTC. Translation gives CASSSYPLDRFQETQYF.

This clonotype showed up many times. The chain combines TRBV6-1 with TRBJ1-5; D is perhaps TRBD1 (5 bases). Germline V gene sequence: CDR1 MNHNS, CDR2 SASEGT. There are 13 residues in the CDR3. The V end lost 8 bases, the J end lost 8 bases, and 16 bases lay between the germline ends. CDR3 residues: CASVRGDEEPQHF. In DNA form, the CDR3 reads TGTGCCAGCGTTCGGGGGGACGAGGAGCCCCAGCATTTT.

V gene TRBV7-9 combines with J gene TRBJ1-1, with TRBD1 as a possible D gene (6 bases). V was cut by 5 bases and J by 5 bases, with 24 bases left in between. From germline, CDR1 is SEHNR and CDR2 FQNEAQ (reference sequence). CDR3 length equals 17 residues. The CDR3 coding sequence is TGTGCCAGCAGCACCCGCCTGGGGCTATCTAGGGGGACTGAAGCTTTCTTT. Its translation is CASSTRLGLSRGTEAFF.